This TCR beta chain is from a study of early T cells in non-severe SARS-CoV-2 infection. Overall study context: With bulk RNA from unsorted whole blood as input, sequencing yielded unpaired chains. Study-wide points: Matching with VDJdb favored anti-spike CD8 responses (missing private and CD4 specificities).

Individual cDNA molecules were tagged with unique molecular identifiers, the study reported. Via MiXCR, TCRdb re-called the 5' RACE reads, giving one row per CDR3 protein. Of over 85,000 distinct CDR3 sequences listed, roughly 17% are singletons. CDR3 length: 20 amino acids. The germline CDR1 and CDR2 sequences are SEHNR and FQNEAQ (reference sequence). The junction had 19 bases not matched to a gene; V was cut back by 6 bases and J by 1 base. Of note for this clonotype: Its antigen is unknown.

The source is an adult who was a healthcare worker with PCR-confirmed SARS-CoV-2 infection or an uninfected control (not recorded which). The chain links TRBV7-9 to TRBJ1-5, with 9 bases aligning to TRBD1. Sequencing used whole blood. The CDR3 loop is CASSPIKSGTGNMSNQPQHF. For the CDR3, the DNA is TGTGCCAGCAGTCCCATAAAATCCGGGACAGGGAATATGAGCAATCAGCCCCAGCATTTT.